This T cell receptor beta chain was profiled in a study of identical twins. Every donor was a healthy Caucasian. To note about this clonotype: The antigen is undetermined.

Unique molecular identifiers were present on the cDNA, and a universal primer site came from template switching. Each CDR3 protein is one row after TCRdb ran MiXCR on the 5' RACE reads. The repertoire holds about 280,000 distinct CDR3 sequences, with 6.5% to 9.5% as singletons. Germline trimming cut 4 bases from V and 1 base from J; bases unmatched to any gene: 8. CDR1 is MDHEN, CDR2 SYDVKM, per germline. The CDR3 is 16 amino acids. Study-level results: Fewer insertions characterized abundant cord blood beta clonotypes, whereas memory repertoires showed none.

The same sample was also used in a study of yellow fever vaccine responses in identical twins.

Sequencing was performed on memory (CD45RO+) T cells sorted from blood. The chain recombines TRBV28 with TRBJ2-3, with 7 bases matching TRBD2. The source is a woman aged 18-30 years in good health. CDR3 nucleotide sequence: TGTGCCAGCAGTTGGACTAGTAGAGTAGGCACAGATACGCAGTATTTT. It specifies CASSWTSRVGTDTQYF.